This T cell receptor (beta chain) emerged from a study of graft-versus-host responses after intestinal transplantation. About the study: Each recipient received anti-thymocyte globulin induction, then tacrolimus and steroids for approximately 3 years. General observations from the study: Patients who carried graft-donor T cell macrochimerism also had high graft-versus-host to host-versus-graft clonal ratios in their allografts. GvH clones appeared in recipient marrow, some first in ileum or blood.

Clones were sequenced by immunoSEQ multiplex PCR, and TCRdb holds only the in-frame ones, with some missing. The table has roughly 120,000 clones, 80% to 95% seen once. Germline V gives CDR1 SSHAT, CDR2 FNYEAQ (reference sequence). This CDR3 spans 14 amino acids. As concerns this clone: Its antigen is still unknown. At one end the junction does not follow the germline gene, possibly because of a read error.

This chain uses TRBV7-7 with TRBJ2-1; TRBD1 is a possible D gene (9 bases). The source of this sequence is a human donor who received an intestinal transplant. The specimen was unstimulated CD4+ T cells sorted from spleen or lymph node cells, collected before intestinal transplant. CDR3 region: CASSWNSGTGEQFF. Written as DNA, the CDR3 is TGTGCTAGCAGCTGGAATAGCGGGACAGGGGAGCAGTTCTTC. The variable domain in full, completed from reference TRBV7-7 and TRBJ2-1, reads GAGVSQSPRYKVTKRGQDVTLRCDPISSHATLYWYQQALGQGPEFLTYFNYEAQPDKSGLPSDRFSAERPEGSISTLTIQRTEQRDSAMYRCASSWNSGTGEQFFGPGTRLTVL.